This entry features one T cell receptor beta chain sequence. What it binds is unknown. The data originate from a study of T-cell reconstitution after alpha-beta-depleted transplantation in children. Study conclusions and caveats: One year after transplant, T-cell counts and diversity came mostly from newly produced T cells. TCRbeta diversity was high at day 60 in some patients (a result of surviving recipient T cells and thymic progenitors).

This CDR3 has 13 amino acids. Trimming pared 3 bases from V and 4 bases from J, leaving 7 bases between. TCRbeta library construction was performed incorporating unique molecular identifiers. TCRdb recomputed calls from the PCR reads with MiXCR, one row per CDR3 protein. The sample yields 750,000 to 950,000 distinct CDR3 sequences, approximately 15% seen once. Sequences were derived from PBMCs, mostly from graft donor cells, sampled 360 days after TCRalphabeta/CD19-depleted stem cell transplant. This sequence joins TRBV12-3 or TRBV12-4 and TRBJ1-3; D is ambiguous. The receptor was derived from a male patient aged 5 to 17 who had a stem cell transplant for acute lymphoblastic leukemia, so the T cells may come from the graft donor. The chain's CDR3 is CASSFTGGNTIYF. In DNA form, the CDR3 reads TGTGCCAGCAGTTTTACGGGAGGAAACACCATATATTTT.